The source of this T cell receptor beta chain is a study of blood T cells in healthy people across ages. CDR3 length: 16 amino acids. Unmatched junction bases numbered 4, after V lost 2 bases and J lost 0 bases. A second PCR, run for 7 to 11 cycles, used a sample-barcoded 5' primer plus a J-beta primer mix. With 12 random nucleotides, a template-switch adaptor tagged each individual cDNA molecule. All samples yielded 3 million or more CDR3-containing paired-end reads. TCRdb redid the calling of the 5' RACE reads with MiXCR, one entry per CDR3 protein. The table records 1.5 million to 2 million distinct CDR3 sequences, less than 50% of them present only once.

Specimen: blood. This clonotype was sampled from a woman aged 40 to 50 in good health. The chain couples TRBV12-3 or TRBV12-4 to TRBJ2-5; 9 nucleotides agree with TRBD2. CDR3 sequence (DNA): TGTGCCAGCAGTTTACGGGCTAGCGGGAACCAAGAGACCCAGTACTTC. The encoded protein is CASSLRASGNQETQYF.